Listed here are 7 T cell receptor beta chains from one sample, sequenced in a study of T-cell reconstitution after alpha-beta-depleted transplantation in children. Unique molecular identifiers were incorporated during preparation of the TCRbeta library. TCRdb processed the PCR reads anew with MiXCR; each CDR3 protein has one entry. Here the sample spans a few hundred thousand distinct CDR3 sequences, roughly a quarter being singletons. The sequences come from PBMCs, mostly from graft donor cells, collected 360 days after TCRalphabeta/CD19-depleted stem cell transplant. The receptors originated from a female patient aged 2-9 years who had a stem cell transplant for congenital amegakaryocytic thrombocytopenia, so the T cells may come from the graft donor.

This clonotype was seen just once. The CDR3 here is CASSPYLAQGTSSYNEQFF. The CDR3 DNA sequence: TGCGCCAGCAGCCCCTATCTAGCGCAGGGGACAAGCTCCTACAATGAGCAGTTCTTC. V is TRBV4-3 and J is TRBJ2-1; D might be TRBD1 or TRBD2, each matching 6 bases. Germline loops: CDR1 LGHNA, CDR2 YSLEER. Trimming took 4 bases from V and 0 from J, leaving 22 bases between them. The CDR3 sequence is 19 residues long.

The CDR3 nucleotides are TGTGCCAGCAGTCCGACCGCGAACTATGGCTACACCTTC. It is translated as CASSPTANYGYTF. This chain joins TRBV6-6 and TRBJ1-2; D ambiguous. The CDR3 consists of 13 residues. V lost 5 bases and J lost 2, with 9 bases in between. Germline CDR1 and CDR2: MNHNY and SVGAGI (reference sequence).

The chain uses TRBV4-3 and TRBJ1-3; D is perhaps TRBD1 (5 bases). This CDR3 has 17 residues. The V gene lost 2 bases and the J gene lost 0 bases, with 14 bases spanning the gap. The germline V gene encodes CDR1 LGHNA and CDR2 YSLEER. CDR3 sequence: CASSQNTGLRSGNTIYF. CDR3 DNA: TGCGCCAGCAGCCAAAATACAGGATTACGCTCTGGAAACACCATATATTTT.

This chain joins TRBV20-1 and TRBJ2-5; 9 nucleotides line up with TRBD1. The germline V gene has CDR1 DFQATT and CDR2 SNEGSKA (reference sequence). After removal of 1 base from V and 7 bases from J, the junction contained 1 base not matched to a gene. The CDR3 is 12 residues long. CDR3 in amino acids: CSARGQGGTQYF. The DNA of the CDR3 is TGCAGTGCTAGAGGACAGGGGGGGACCCAGTACTTC.

In this sample, this clonotype turned up many times. This chain joins TRBV29-1 and TRBJ1-2, with 8 bases matching TRBD1. The trim removed 8 bases at V and 8 bases at J, leaving 13 bases unmatched. In germline, CDR1 is SQVTM, CDR2 ANQGSEA. This CDR3 region has 13 residues. The CDR3: CSLFRPGGGGYTF. CDR3 DNA: TGCAGCTTATTCAGACCAGGGGGCGGAGGCTACACCTTC.

The V and J genes are TRBV10-3 and TRBJ2-1; D is perhaps TRBD1 or TRBD2 (5 bases each). The CDR3 loop spans 13 amino acids. Per the germline V gene, CDR1 is ENHRY and CDR2 is SYGVKD. V dropped 10 bases and J dropped 5 bases, with 15 bases sitting between them. In nucleotides, the CDR3 is TGTGCCACCAAGGGACCGGTAGACAATGAGCAGTTCTTC. This sequence encodes CATKGPVDNEQFF.

This chain uses TRBV7-2 with TRBJ2-5, with D unresolved. V shed 0 bases and J shed 5 bases, with 13 bases lying between them. This CDR3 spans 15 amino acids. CDR1 is SGHTA, CDR2 FQGNSA, per germline. The CDR3 region is CASSLAQDRSETQYF. CDR3 nucleotides: TGTGCCAGCAGCTTAGCGCAGGATAGGAGTGAGACCCAGTACTTC.